This TCR beta chain was sequenced for a study of a mutant IDH1 vaccine in newly diagnosed glioma. Background on the study: Visit timing is recorded as week 35 for V12 and week 47 for V13.

Time point in this sample: week 35, safety follow-up. Each dose delivered 300 ug of mutant IDH1 20-mer peptide subcutaneously with imiquimod. Patients were given eight vaccinations, scheduled in weeks 1, 3, 5, 7, 11, 15, 19 and 23. Generated by immunoSEQ multiplex PCR, the TCRdb table keeps only in-frame clones and is missing some. Of about 74,000 clones in the sample, about 87% were seen once. In the case of this clone: Its antigen remains unknown.

Study-wide points: The vaccine induced immune responses, and these occurred in over 90% of patients.

Germline-derived CDR1 and CDR2 are SGDLS and YYNGEE. CDR3 size: 14 residues. Trimming took 4 bases from V and 6 from J; bases not matched to a gene: 9. V usage is TRBV9 and J usage is TRBJ1-1, with 7 bases fitting TRBD1. Sequencing was performed on PBMCs, taken from a glioma patient whose treatment included an IDH1 peptide vaccine. The receptor's source is a young man with glioma. CDR3 nucleotides: TGTGCCAGCAGCCCAGCAGGGGGGGTAGCTGAAGCTTTCTTT. This encodes CASSPAGGVAEAFF. Together with reference TRBV9 and TRBJ1-1, the CDR3 gives the full variable domain: DSGVTQTPKHLITATGQRVTLRCSPRSGDLSVYWYQQSLDQGLQFLIQYYNGEERAKGNILERFSAQQFPDLHSELNLSSLELGDSALYFCASSPAGGVAEAFFGQGTRLTVV.